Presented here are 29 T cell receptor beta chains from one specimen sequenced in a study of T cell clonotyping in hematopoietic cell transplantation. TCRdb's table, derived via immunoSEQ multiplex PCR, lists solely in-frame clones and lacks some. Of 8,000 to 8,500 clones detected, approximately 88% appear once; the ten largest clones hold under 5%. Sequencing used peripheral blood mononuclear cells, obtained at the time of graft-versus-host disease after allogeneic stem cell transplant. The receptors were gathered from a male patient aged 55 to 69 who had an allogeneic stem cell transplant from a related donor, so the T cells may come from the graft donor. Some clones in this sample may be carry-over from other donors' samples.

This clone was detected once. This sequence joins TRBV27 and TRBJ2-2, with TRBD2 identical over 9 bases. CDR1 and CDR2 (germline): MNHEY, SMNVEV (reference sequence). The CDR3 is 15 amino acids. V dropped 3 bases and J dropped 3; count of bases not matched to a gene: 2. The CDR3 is CASSLSGGYTGELFF. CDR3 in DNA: TGTGCCAGCAGTTTGAGCGGGGGGTACACCGGGGAGCTGTTTTTT.

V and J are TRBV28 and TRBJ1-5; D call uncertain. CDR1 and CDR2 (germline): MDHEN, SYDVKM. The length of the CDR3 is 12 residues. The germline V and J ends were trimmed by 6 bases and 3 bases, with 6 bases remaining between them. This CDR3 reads CASSVANQPQHF. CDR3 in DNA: TGTGCCAGCAGCGTAGCCAATCAGCCCCAGCATTTT.

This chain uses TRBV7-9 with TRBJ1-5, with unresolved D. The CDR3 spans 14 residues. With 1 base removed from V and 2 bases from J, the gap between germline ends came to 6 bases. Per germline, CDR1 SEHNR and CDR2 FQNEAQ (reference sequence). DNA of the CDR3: TGTGCCAGCAGCTTAGATAGCGGCAATCAGCCCCAGCATTTT. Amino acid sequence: CASSLDSGNQPQHF. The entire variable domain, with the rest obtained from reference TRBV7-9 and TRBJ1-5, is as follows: DTGVSQNPRHKITKRGQNVTFRCDPISEHNRLYWYRQTLGQGPEFLTYFQNEAQLEKSRLLSDRFSAERPKGSFSTLEIQRTEQGDSAMYLCASSLDSGNQPQHFGDGTRLSIL.

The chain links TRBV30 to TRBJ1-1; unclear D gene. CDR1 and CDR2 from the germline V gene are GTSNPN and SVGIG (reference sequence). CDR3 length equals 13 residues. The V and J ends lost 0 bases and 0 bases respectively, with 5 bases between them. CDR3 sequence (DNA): TGTGCCTGGAGTGTTCAAGTGAACACTGAAGCTTTCTTT. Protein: CAWSVQVNTEAFF.

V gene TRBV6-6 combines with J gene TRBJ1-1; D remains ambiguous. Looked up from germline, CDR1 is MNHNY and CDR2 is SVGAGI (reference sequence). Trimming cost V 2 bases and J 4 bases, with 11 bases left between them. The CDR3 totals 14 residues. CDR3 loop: CASSYLGRGTEAFF. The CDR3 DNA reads TGTGCCAGCAGTTACCTCGGTCGGGGCACTGAAGCTTTCTTT.

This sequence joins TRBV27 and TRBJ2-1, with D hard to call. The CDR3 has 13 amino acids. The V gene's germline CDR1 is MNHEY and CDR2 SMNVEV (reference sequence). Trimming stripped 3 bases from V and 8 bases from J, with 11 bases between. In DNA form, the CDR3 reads TGTGCCAGCAGTTTTGACGCGGTGGATGAGCAGTTCTTC. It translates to CASSFDAVDEQFF.

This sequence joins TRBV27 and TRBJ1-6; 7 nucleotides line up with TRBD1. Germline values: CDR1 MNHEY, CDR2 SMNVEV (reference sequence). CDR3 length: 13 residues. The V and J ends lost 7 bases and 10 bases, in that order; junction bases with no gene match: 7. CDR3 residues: CASKTGVRSPLHF. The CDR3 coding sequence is TGTGCCAGCAAAACAGGGGTTAGATCACCCCTCCACTTT.

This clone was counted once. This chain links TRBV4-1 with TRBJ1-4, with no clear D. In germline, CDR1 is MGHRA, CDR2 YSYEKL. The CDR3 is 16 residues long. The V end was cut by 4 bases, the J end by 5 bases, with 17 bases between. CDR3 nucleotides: TGCGCCAGCAGCCCGAGTAGGGCCGAGCCGAATGAAAAACTGTTTTTT. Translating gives CASSPSRAEPNEKLFF.

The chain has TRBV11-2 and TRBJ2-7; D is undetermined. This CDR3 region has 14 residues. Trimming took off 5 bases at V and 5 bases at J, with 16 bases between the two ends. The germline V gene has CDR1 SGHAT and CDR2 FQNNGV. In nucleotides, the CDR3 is TGTGCCAGCAGCATCGGACGCCGTATCGACGAGCAGTACTTC. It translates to CASSIGRRIDEQYF.

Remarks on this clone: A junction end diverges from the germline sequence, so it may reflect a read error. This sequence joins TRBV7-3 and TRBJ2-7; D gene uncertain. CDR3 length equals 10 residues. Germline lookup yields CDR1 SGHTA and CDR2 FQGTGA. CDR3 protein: CASSSHEQYF. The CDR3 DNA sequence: TGTGCCAGCAGCTCCCACGAGCAGTACTTC.

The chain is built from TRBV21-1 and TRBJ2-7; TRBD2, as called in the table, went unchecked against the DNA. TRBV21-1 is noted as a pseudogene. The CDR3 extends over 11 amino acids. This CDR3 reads CAGGAKDEQYF. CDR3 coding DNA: TGTGCCGGGGGGGCTAAGGACGAGCAGTACTTC.

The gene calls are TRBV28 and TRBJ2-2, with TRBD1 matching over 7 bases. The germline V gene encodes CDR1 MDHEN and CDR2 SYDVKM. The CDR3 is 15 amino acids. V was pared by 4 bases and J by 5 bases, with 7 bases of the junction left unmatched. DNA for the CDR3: TGTGCCAGCAGTTCTTCCCGGGACAGAACCGGGGAGCTGTTTTTT. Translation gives CASSSSRDRTGELFF.

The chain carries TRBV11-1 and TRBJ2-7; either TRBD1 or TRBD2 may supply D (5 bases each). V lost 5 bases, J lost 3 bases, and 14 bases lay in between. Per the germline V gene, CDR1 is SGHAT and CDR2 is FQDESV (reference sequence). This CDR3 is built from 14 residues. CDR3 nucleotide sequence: TGTGCCAGCAGCCCCACACCGGGGCGCTACGAGCAGTACTTC. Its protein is CASSPTPGRYEQYF.

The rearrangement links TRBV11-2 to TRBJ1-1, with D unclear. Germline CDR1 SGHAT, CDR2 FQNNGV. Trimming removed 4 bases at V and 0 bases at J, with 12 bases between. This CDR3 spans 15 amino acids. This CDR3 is CASSSPAVMNTEAFF. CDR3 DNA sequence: TGTGCCAGCAGCTCCCCGGCAGTCATGAACACTGAAGCTTTCTTT. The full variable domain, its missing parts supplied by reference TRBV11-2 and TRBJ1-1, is EAGVAQSPRYKIIEKRQSVAFWCNPISGHATLYWYQQILGQGPKLLIQFQNNGVVDDSQLPKDRFSAERLKGVDSTLKIQPAKLEDSAVYLCASSSPAVMNTEAFFGQGTRLTVV.

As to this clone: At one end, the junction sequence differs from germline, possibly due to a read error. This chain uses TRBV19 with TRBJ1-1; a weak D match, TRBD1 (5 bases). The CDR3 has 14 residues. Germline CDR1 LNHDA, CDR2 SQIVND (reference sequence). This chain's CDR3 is CVSSIKGPWTEAFF. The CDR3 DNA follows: TGTGTCAGTAGTATAAAGGGACCTTGGACTGAAGCTTTCTTT.

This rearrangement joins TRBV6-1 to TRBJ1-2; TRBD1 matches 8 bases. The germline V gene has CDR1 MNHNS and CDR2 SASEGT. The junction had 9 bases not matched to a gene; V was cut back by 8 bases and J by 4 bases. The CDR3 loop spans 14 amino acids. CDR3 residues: CASEASGQGYGYTF. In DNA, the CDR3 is TGTGCCAGCGAAGCTTCCGGACAGGGCTATGGCTACACCTTC.

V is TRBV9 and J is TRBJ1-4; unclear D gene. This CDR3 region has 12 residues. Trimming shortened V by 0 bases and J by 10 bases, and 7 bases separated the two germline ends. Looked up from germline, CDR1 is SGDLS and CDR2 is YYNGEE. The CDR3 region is CASSVGGVKLFF. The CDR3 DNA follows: TGTGCCAGCAGCGTAGGTGGGGTAAAACTGTTTTTT.

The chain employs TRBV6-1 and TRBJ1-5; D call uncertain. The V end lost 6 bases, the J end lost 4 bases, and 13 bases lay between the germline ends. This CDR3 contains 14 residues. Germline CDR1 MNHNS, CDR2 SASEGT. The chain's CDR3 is CASSPAQLNQPQHF. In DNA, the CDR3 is TGTGCCAGCAGCCCAGCGCAGCTTAATCAGCCCCAGCATTTT.

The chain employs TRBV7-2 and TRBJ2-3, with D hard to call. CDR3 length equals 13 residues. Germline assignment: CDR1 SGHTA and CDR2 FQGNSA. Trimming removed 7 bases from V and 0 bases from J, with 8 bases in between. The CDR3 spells CASTLMSTDTQYF. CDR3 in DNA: TGTGCCAGCACACTCATGAGCACAGATACGCAGTATTTT.

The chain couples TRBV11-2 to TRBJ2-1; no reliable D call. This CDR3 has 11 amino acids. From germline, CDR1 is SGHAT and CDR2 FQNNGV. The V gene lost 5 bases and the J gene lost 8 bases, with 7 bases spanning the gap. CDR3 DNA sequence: TGTGCCAGCAGCCTAAATTATGAGCAGTTCTTC. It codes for CASSLNYEQFF.

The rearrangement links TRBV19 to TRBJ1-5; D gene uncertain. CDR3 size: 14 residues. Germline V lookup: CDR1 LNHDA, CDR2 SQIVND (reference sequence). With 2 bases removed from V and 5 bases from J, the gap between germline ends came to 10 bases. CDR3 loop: CASSIRTLYQPQHF. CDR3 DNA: TGTGCCAGTAGTATACGCACCCTATATCAGCCCCAGCATTTT.

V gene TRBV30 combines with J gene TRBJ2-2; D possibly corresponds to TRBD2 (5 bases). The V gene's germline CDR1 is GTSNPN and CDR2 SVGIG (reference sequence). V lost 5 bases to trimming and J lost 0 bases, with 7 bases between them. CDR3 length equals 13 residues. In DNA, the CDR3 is TGTGCCTGGGCCGGGGCGAACACCGGGGAGCTGTTTTTT. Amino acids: CAWAGANTGELFF.

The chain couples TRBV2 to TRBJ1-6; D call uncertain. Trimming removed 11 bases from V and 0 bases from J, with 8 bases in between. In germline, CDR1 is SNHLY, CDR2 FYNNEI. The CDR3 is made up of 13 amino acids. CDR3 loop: CARKSSYNSPLHF. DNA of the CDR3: TGTGCCCGAAAGAGCTCCTATAATTCACCCCTCCACTTT.

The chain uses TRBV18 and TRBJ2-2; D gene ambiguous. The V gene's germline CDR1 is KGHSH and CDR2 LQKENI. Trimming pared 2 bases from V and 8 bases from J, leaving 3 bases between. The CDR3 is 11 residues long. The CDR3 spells CASSPRGELFF. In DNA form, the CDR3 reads TGTGCCAGCTCACCAAGGGGGGAGCTGTTTTTT. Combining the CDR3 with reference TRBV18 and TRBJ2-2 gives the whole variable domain NAGVMQNPRHLVRRRGQEARLRCSPMKGHSHVYWYRQLPEEGLKFMVYLQKENIIDESGMPKERFSAEFPKEGPSILRIQQVVRGDSAAYFCASSPRGELFFGEGSRLTVL.

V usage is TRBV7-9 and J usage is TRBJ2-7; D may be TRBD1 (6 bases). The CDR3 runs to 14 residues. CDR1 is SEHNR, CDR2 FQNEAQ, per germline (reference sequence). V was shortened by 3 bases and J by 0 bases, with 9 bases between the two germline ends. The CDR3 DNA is TGTGCCAGCAGCTTCGGACAGCCCTCCTACGAGCAGTACTTC. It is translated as CASSFGQPSYEQYF.

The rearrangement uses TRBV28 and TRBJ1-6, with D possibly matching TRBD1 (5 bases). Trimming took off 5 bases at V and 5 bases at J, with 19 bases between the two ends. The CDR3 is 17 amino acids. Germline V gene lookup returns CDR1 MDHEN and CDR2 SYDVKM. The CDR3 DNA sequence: TGTGCCAGCAGTACCCCAGGGTCTGATTGGAATAATTCACCCCTCCACTTT. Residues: CASSTPGSDWNNSPLHF.

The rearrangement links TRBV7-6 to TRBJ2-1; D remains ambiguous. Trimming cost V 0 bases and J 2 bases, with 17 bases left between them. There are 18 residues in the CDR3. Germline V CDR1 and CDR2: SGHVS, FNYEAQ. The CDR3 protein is CASSLALPNRLAYNEQFF. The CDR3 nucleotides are TGTGCCAGCAGCTTAGCGCTCCCGAATAGGCTGGCCTACAATGAGCAGTTCTTC.

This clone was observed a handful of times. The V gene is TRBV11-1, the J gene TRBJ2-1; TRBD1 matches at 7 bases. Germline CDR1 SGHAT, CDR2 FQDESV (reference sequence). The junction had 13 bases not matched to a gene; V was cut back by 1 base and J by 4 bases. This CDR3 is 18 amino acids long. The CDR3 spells CASSLEQPTGTAYNEQFF. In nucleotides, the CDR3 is TGTGCCAGCAGCTTAGAACAGCCCACCGGGACAGCTTACAATGAGCAGTTCTTC.

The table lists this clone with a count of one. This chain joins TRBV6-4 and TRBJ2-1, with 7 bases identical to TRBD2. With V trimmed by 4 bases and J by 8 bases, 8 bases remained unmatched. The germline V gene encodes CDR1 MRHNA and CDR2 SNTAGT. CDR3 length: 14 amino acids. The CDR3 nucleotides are TGTGCCAGCAGTGCTACGGGGGGTTTTGATGAGCAGTTCTTC. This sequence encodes CASSATGGFDEQFF.